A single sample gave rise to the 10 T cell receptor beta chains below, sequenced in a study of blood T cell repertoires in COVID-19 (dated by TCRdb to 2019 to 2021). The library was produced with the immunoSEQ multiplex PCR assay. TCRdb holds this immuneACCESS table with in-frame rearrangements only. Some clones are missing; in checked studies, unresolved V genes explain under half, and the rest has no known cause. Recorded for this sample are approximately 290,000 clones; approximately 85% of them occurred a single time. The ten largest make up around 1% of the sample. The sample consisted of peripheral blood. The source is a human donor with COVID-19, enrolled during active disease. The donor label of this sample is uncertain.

The CDR3 here is CATRPGNYGYTF. The CDR3 bases are TGTGCCACCAGGCCTGGGAACTATGGCTACACCTTC. The V and J genes are TRBV19 and TRBJ1-2; D unclear. The germline V gene encodes CDR1 LNHDA and CDR2 SQIVND (reference sequence). The V and J ends lost 10 bases and 2 bases respectively, with 11 bases between them. This CDR3 spans 12 amino acids. Variable domain in full (rest from reference TRBV19 and TRBJ1-2): DGGITQSPKYLFRKEGQNVTLSCEQNLNHDAMYWYRQDPGQGLRLIYYSQIVNDFQKGDIAEGYSVSREKKESFPLTVTSAQKNPTAFYLCATRPGNYGYTFGSGTRLTVV.

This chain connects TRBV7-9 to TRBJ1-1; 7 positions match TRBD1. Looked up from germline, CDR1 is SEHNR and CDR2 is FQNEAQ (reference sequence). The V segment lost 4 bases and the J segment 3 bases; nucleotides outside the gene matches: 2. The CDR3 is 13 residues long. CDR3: CASSYTGDTEAFF. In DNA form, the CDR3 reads TGTGCCAGCAGCTATACAGGGGACACTGAAGCTTTCTTT.

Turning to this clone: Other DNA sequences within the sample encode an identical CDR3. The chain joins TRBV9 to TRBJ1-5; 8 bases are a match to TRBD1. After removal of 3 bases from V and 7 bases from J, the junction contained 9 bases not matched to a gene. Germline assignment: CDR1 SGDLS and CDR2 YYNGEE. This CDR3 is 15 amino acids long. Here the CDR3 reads CASSGGQGGNQPQHF. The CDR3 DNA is TGTGCCAGCAGCGGTGGACAGGGAGGGAACCAGCCCCAGCATTTT.

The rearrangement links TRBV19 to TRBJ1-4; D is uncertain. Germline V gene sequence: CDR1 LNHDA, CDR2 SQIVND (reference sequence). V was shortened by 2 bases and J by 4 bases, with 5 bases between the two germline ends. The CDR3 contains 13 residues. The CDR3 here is CASSIQINEKLFF. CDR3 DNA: TGTGCCAGTAGTATACAGATTAATGAAAAACTGTTTTTT.

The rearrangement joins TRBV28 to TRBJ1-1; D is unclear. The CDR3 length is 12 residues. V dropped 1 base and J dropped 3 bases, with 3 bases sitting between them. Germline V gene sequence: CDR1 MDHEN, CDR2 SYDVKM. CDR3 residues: CASSLFDTEAFF. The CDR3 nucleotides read TGTGCCAGCAGTTTATTCGACACTGAAGCTTTCTTT.

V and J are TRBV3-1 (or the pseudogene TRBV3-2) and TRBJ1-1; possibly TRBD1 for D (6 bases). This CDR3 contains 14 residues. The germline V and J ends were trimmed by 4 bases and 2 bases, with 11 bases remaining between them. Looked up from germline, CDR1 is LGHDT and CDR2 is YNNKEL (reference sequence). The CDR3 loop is CASSPQGTNTEAFF. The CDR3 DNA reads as TGTGCCAGCAGCCCCCAGGGGACAAACACTGAAGCTTTCTTT.

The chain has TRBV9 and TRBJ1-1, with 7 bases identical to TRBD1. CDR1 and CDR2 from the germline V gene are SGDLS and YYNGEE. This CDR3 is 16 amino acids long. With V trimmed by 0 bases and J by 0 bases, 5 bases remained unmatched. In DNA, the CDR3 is TGTGCCAGCAGCGTAGCGTCAGGGGGGCTGAACACTGAAGCTTTCTTT. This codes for CASSVASGGLNTEAFF.

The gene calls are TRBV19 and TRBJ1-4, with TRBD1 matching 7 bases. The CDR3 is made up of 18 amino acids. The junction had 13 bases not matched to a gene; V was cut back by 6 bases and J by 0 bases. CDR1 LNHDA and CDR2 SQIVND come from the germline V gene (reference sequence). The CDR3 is CASRPDREAASTNEKLFF. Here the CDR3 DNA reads TGTGCCAGTAGACCAGACAGGGAAGCAGCCTCAACTAATGAAAAACTGTTTTTT.

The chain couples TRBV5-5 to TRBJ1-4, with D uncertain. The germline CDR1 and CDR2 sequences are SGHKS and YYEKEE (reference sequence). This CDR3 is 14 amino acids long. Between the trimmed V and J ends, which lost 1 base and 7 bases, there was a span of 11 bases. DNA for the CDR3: TGTGCCAGCAGCTTGCGGGGATTGAGTGAAAAACTGTTTTTT. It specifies CASSLRGLSEKLFF.

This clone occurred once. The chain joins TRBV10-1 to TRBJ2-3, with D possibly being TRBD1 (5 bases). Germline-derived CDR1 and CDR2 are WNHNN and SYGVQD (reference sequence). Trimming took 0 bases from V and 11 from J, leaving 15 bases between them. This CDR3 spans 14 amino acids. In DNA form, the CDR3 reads TGCGCCAGCAGTGAGTCGGGGTCAGGGATAGGGCAGTATTTT. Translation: CASSESGSGIGQYF.